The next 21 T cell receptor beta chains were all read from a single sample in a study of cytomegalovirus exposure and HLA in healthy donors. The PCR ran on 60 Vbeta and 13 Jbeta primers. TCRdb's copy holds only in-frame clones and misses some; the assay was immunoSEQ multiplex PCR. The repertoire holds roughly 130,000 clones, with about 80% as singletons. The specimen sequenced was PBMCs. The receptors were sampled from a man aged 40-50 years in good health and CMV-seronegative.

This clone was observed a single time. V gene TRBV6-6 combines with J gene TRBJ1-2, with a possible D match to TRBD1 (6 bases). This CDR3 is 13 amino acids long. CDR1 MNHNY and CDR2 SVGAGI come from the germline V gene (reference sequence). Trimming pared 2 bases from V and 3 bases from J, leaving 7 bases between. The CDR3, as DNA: TGTGCCAGCAGTTACCCAGGGGACTATGGCTACACCTTC. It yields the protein CASSYPGDYGYTF.

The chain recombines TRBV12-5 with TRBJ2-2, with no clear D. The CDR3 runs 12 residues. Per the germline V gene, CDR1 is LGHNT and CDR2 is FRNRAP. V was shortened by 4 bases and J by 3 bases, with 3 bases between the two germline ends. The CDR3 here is CASGSDTGELFF. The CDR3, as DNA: TGTGCTAGTGGTTCGGACACCGGGGAGCTGTTTTTT.

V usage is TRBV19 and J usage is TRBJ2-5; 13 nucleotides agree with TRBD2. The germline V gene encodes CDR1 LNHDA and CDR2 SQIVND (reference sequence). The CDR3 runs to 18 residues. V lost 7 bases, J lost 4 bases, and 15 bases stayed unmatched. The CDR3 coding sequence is TGTGCCAGTACCGGACTAGCGGGAGTTTCTGGGGGCCCAGAGACCCAGTACTTC. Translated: CASTGLAGVSGGPETQYF.

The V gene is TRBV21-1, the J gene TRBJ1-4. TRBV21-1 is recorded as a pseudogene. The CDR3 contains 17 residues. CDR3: CASSKKTPGVKGEKLFF. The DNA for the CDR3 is TGTGCCAGCAGCAAAAAAACGCCCGGGGTCAAGGGTGAAAAACTGTTTTTT.

CDR3 residues: CASSPSGLQETQYF. The DNA for the CDR3 is TGTGCCAGCAGCCCTAGTGGCCTACAAGAGACCCAGTACTTC. The rearrangement uses TRBV5-6 and TRBJ2-5, with unresolved D. This CDR3 has 14 amino acids. Per the germline V gene, CDR1 is SGHDT and CDR2 is YYEEEE. Trimming took off 4 bases at V and 2 bases at J, with 12 bases between the two ends.

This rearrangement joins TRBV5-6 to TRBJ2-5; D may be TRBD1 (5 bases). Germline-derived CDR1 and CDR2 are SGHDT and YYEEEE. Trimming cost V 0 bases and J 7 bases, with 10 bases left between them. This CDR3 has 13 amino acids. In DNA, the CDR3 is TGTGCCAGCAGCTTGGGGCAGGGTGGGACCCAGTACTTC. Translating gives CASSLGQGGTQYF.

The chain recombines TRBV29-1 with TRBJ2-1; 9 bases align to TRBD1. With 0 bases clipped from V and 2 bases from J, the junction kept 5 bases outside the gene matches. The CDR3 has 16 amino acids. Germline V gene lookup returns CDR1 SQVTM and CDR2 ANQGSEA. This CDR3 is CSVEEGTGRTYNEQFF. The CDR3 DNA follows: TGCAGCGTTGAAGAGGGGACAGGGAGGACCTACAATGAGCAGTTCTTC.

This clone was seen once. Written as DNA, the CDR3 is TGTGCCAGCAGCCAAAACAGGGGGCCTGGAAACACCATATATTTT. It specifies CASSQNRGPGNTIYF. The rearrangement links TRBV14 to TRBJ1-3; 9 nucleotides align to TRBD1. Germline loops: CDR1 SGHDN, CDR2 FVKESK. V was clipped by 2 bases and J by 2 bases; unmatched bases: 1. CDR3 size: 15 residues.

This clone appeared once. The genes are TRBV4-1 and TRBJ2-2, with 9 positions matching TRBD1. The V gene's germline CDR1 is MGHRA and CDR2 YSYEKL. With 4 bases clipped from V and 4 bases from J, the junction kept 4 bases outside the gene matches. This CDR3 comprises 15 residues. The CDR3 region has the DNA TGCGCCAGCAGCCCGGGACAGGGTCCCACCGGGGAGCTGTTTTTT. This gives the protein CASSPGQGPTGELFF.

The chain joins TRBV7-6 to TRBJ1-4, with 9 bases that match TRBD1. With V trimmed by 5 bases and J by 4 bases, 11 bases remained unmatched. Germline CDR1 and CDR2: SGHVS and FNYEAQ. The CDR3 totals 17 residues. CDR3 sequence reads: CASSPVGGTGINEKLFF. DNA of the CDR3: TGTGCCAGCAGCCCCGTGGGTGGGACAGGGATTAATGAAAAACTGTTTTTT.

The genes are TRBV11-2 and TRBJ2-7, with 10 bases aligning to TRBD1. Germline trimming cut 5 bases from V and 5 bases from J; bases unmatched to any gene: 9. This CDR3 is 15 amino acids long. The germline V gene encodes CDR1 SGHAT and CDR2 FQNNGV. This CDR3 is CASSDSRTGGNEQYF. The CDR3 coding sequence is TGTGCCAGCAGCGATTCCAGGACAGGGGGGAACGAGCAGTACTTC.

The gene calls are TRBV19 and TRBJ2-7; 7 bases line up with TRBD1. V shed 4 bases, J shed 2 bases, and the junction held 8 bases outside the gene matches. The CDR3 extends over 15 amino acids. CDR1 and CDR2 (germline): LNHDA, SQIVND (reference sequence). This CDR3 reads CASSSTGAGTYEQYF. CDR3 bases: TGTGCCAGTAGTAGTACAGGGGCTGGGACCTACGAGCAGTACTTC.

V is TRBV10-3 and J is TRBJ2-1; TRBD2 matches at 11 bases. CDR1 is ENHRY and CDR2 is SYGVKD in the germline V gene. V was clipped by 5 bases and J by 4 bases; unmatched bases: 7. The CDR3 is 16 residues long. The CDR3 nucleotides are TGTGCCATCAGTCCCCTAGCGGGGGGCCAGTACAATGAGCAGTTCTTC. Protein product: CAISPLAGGQYNEQFF.

CDR3 amino acids: CASSAIGVRGQETQYF. The CDR3 DNA is TGTGCCAGCAGCGCCATAGGGGTAAGGGGGCAAGAGACCCAGTACTTC. This chain links TRBV7-9 with TRBJ2-5, with D possibly matching TRBD1 (6 bases). The CDR3 is made up of 16 amino acids. In germline, CDR1 is SEHNR, CDR2 FQNEAQ (reference sequence). The V gene lost 5 bases and the J gene lost 2 bases, with 18 bases spanning the gap.

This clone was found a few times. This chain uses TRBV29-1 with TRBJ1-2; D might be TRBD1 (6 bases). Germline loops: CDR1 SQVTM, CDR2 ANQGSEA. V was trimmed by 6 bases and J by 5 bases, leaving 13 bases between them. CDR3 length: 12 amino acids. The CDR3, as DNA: TGCAGCGTAAAACAGGGATCTTATGGCTACACCTTC. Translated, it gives CSVKQGSYGYTF. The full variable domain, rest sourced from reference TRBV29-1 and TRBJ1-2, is SAVISQKPSRDICQRGTSLTIQCQVDSQVTMMFWYRQQPGQSLTLIATANQGSEATYESGFVIDKFPISRPNLTFSTLTVSNMSPEDSSIYLCSVKQGSYGYTFGSGTRLTVV.

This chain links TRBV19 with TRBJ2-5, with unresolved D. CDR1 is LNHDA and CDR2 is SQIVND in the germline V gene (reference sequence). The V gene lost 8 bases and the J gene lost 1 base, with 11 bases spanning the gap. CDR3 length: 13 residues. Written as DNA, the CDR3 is TGTGCCAGTCGCCTGGGCAGCCAAGAGACCCAGTACTTC. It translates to CASRLGSQETQYF.

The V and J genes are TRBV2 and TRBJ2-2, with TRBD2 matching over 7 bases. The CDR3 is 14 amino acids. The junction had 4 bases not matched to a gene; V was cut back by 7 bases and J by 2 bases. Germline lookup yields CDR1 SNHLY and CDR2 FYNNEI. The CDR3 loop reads CASMGGKNTGELFF. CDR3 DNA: TGTGCCAGCATGGGGGGGAAAAACACCGGGGAGCTGTTTTTT.

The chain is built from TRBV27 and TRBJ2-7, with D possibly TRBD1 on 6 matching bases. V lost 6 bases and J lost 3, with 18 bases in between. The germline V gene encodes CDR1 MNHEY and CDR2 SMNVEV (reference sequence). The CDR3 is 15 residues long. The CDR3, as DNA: TGTGCCAGCAGCCAGCTTCCGTCAGGGGTCTACGAGCAGTACGTC. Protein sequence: CASSQLPSGVYEQYV.

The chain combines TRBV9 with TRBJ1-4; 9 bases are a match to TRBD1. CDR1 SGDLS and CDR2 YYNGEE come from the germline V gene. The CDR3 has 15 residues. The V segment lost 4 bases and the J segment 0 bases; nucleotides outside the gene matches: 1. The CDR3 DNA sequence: TGTGCCAGCAGCAGACAGGGGGCAACTAATGAAAAACTGTTTTTT. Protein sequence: CASSRQGATNEKLFF.

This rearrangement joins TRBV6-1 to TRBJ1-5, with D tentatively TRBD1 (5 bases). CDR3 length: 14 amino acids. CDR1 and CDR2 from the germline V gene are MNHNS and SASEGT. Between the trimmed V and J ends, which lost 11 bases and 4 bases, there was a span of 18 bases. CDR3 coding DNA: TGTGCCTCCACGCAGGGCGCCGTTAATCAGCCCCAGCATTTT. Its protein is CASTQGAVNQPQHF.

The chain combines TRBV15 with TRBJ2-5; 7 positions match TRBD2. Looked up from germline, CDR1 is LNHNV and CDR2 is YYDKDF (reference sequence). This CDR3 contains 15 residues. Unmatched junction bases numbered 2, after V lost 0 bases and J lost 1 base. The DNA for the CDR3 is TGTGCCACCAGCAGAGATCCTAGCGGCCAAGAGACCCAGTACTTC. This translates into CATSRDPSGQETQYF.